Presented here are 2 T cell receptor beta chains from one specimen sequenced in a study of technical replicates of blood from several donors. The assay was immunoSEQ multiplex PCR, and TCRdb's table has in-frame clones only and misses some. Among over 70,000 clones listed, approximately 97% were seen once. The source material was T cells isolated from PBMCs. Receptor source: a human donor in good health.

CDR3 nucleotides: TGTGCCAGCAGTGTAGAGTGGTTGGTAGCGGGGGTCACAGATACGCAGTATTTT. The encoded protein is CASSVEWLVAGVTDTQYF. V and J are TRBV28 and TRBJ2-3; 9 bases line up with TRBD2. The V and J ends lost 5 bases and 2 bases, in that order; junction bases with no gene match: 14. This CDR3 contains 18 residues. Germline V gene sequence: CDR1 MDHEN, CDR2 SYDVKM.

The CDR3 sequence: CASSLVGRSEAFF. As DNA, the CDR3 is TGTGCCAGCAGCTTAGTGGGGCGCTCTGAAGCTTTCTTT. This sequence joins TRBV7-2 and TRBJ1-1; the D gene is possibly TRBD1 (5 bases). The germline V and J ends were trimmed by 1 base and 6 bases, with 9 bases remaining between them. Germline V gives CDR1 SGHTA, CDR2 FQGNSA. There are 13 residues in the CDR3.